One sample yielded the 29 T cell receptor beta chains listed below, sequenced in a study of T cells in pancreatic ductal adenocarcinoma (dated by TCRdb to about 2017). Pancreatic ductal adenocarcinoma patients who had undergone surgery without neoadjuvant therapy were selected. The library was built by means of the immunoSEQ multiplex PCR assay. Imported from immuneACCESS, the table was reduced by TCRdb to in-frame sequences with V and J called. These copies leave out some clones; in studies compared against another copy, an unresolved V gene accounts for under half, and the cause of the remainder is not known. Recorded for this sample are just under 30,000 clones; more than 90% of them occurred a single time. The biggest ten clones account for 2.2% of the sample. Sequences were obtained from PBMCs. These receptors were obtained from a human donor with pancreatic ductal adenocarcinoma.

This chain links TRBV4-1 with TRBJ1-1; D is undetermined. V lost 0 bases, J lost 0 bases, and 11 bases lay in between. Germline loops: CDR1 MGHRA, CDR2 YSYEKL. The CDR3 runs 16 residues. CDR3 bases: TGCGCCAGCAGCCAAGATGGTGCCATCATGAACACTGAAGCTTTCTTT. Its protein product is CASSQDGAIMNTEAFF.

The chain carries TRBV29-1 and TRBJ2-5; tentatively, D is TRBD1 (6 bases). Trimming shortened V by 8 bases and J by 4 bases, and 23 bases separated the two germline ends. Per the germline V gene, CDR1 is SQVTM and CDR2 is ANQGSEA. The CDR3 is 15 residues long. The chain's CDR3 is CSRTSQGAQRETQYF. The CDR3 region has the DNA TGCAGCCGCACCTCACAGGGAGCACAAAGAGAGACCCAGTACTTC.

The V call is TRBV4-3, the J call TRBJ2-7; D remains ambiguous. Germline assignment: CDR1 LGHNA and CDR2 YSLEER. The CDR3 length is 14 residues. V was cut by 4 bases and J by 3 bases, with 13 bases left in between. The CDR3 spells CASSPSTRNYEQYF. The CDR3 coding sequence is TGCGCCAGCAGCCCGTCGACACGAAACTACGAGCAGTACTTC.

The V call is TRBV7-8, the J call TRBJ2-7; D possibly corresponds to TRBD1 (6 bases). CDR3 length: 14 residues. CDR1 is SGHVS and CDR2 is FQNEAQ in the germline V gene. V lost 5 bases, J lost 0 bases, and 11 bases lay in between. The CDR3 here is CASSADRSSYEQYF. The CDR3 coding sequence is TGTGCCAGCAGCGCTGACAGGAGCTCCTACGAGCAGTACTTC.

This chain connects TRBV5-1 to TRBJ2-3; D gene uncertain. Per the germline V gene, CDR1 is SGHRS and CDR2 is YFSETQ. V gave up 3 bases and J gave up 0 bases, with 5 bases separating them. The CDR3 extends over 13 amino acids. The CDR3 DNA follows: TGCGCCAGCAGCTATACTAGCACAGATACGCAGTATTTT. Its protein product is CASSYTSTDTQYF.

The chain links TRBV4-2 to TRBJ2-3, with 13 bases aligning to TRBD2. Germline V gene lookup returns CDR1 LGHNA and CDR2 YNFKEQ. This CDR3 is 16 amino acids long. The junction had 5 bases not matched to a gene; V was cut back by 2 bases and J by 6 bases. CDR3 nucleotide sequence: TGTGCCAGCAGCCAAACTAGCGGGAGGGCCGGGGATACGCAGTATTTT. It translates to CASSQTSGRAGDTQYF.

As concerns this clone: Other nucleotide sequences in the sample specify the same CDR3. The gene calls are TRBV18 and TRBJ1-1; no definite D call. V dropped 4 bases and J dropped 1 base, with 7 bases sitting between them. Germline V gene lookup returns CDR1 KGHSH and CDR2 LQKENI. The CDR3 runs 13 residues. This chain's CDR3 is CASSRGGNTEAFF. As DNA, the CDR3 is TGTGCCAGCTCACGGGGAGGGAACACTGAAGCTTTCTTT.

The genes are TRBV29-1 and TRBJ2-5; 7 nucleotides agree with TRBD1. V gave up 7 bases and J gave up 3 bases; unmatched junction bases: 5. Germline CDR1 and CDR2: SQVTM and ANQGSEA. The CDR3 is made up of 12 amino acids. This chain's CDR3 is CSGDRVKETQYF. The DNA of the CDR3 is TGCAGCGGTGACAGGGTAAAAGAGACCCAGTACTTC.

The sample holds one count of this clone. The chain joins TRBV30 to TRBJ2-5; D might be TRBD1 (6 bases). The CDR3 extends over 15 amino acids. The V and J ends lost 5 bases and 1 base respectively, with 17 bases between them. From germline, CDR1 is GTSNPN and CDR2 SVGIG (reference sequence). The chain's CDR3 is CAWVPKTGFQETQYF. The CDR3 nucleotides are TGTGCCTGGGTGCCCAAAACAGGGTTCCAAGAGACCCAGTACTTC.

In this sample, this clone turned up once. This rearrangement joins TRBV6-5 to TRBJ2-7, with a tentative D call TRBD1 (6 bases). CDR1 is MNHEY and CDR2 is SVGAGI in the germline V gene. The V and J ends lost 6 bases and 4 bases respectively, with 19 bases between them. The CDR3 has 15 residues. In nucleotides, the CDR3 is TGTGCCAGCAGGGCCTTTCGGGACACCCCTTACGAGCAGTACTTC. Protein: CASRAFRDTPYEQYF.

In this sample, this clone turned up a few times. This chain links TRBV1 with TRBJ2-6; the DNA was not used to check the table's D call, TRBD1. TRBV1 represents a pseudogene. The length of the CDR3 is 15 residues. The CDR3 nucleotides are TGCACCAGCAGATATGCACAAAGTCGGGCCAACGTCCTGACTTTC. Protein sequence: CTSRYAQSRANVLTF.

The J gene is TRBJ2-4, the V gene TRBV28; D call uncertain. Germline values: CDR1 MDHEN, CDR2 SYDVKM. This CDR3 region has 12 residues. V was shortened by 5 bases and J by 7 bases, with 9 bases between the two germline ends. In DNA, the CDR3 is TGTGCCAGCAGTACTCTAGGGAACATTCAGTACTTC. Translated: CASSTLGNIQYF.

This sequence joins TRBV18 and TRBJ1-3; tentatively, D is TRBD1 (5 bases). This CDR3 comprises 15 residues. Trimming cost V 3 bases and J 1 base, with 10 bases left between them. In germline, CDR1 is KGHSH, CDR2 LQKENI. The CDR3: CASSPLDSSGNTIYF. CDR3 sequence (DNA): TGTGCCAGCTCACCCCTTGACAGTTCTGGAAACACCATATATTTT.

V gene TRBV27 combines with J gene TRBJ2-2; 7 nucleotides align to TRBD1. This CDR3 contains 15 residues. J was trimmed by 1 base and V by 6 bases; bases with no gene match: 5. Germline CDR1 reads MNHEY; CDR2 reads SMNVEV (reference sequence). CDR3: CASRVGTVNTGELFF. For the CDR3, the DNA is TGTGCCAGCAGGGTAGGGACAGTGAACACCGGGGAGCTGTTTTTT.

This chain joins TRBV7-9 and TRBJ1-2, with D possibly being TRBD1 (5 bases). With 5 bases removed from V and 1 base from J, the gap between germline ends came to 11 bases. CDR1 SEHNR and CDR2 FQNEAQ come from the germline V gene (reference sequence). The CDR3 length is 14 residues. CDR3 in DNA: TGTGCCAGCAGCCTTAGACAGCTTAACTATGGCTACACCTTC. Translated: CASSLRQLNYGYTF.

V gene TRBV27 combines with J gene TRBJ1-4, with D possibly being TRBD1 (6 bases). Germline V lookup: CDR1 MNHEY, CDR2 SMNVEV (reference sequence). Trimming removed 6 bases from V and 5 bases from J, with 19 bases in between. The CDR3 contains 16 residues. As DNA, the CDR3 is TGTGCCAGCAGATTTGGGGGGGCCTTGGGAAATGAAAAACTGTTTTTT. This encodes CASRFGGALGNEKLFF.

CDR3 in DNA: TGTGCCAGCAGCTTGGAAAGGGGCACTGAAGCTTTCTTT. Protein product: CASSLERGTEAFF. This sequence joins TRBV5-4 and TRBJ1-1; possibly TRBD1 for D (5 bases). Trimming removed 0 bases at V and 4 bases at J, with 7 bases between. This CDR3 spans 13 amino acids. Germline CDR1 and CDR2: SGHNT and YYREEE (reference sequence).

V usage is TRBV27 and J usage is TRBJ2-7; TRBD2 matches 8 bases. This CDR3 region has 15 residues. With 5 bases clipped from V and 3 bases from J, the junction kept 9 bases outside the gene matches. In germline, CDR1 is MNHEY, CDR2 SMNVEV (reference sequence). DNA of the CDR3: TGTGCCAGCAGTCCCCAAGGACTAGCTAACTACGAGCAGTACTTC. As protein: CASSPQGLANYEQYF.

The CDR3 sequence: CASSIDSGLFTGELFF. CDR3 DNA: TGTGCCAGTAGTATAGATAGTGGGCTTTTCACCGGGGAGCTGTTTTTT. The rearrangement links TRBV19 to TRBJ2-2, with unresolved D. V lost 0 bases and J 4 bases, leaving 12 bases between the germline ends. Germline V gives CDR1 LNHDA, CDR2 SQIVND (reference sequence). CDR3 size: 16 residues.

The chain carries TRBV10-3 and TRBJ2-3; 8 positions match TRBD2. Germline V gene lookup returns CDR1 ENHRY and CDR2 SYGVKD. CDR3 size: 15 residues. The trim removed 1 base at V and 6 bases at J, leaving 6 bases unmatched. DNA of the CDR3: TGTGCCATCAGTGAGTATCCGGGAGGGCCGGATACGCAGTATTTT. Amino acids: CAISEYPGGPDTQYF.

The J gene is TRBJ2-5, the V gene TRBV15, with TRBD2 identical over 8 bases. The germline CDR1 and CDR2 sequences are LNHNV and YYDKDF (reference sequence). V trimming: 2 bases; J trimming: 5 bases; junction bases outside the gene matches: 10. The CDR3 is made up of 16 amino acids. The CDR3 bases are TGTGCCACCAGCAGATCCGGCGTTAGCGGGATGGAGACCCAGTACTTC. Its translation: CATSRSGVSGMETQYF.

The CDR3 sequence: CASSLVQVNNEQFF. CDR3 coding DNA: TGTGCCAGCAGCTTAGTACAGGTAAACAATGAGCAGTTCTTC. V is TRBV7-8 and J is TRBJ2-1, with D possibly being TRBD1 (5 bases). Germline values: CDR1 SGHVS, CDR2 FQNEAQ. Trimming stripped 1 base from V and 5 bases from J, with 9 bases between. CDR3 size: 14 residues. Together with reference TRBV7-8 and TRBJ2-1, the CDR3 gives the full variable domain: GAGVSQSPRYKVAKRGQDVALRCDPISGHVSLFWYQQALGQGPEFLTYFQNEAQLDKSGLPSDRFFAERPEGSVSTLKIQRTQQEDSAVYLCASSLVQVNNEQFFGPGTRLTVL.

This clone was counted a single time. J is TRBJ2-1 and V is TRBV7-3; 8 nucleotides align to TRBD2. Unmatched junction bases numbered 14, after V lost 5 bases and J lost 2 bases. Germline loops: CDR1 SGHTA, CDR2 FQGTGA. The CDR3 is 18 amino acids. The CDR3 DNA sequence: TGTGCCAGCAGCCCCCGGGGTGGAGCGGGAGCAACCTACAATGAGCAGTTCTTC. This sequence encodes CASSPRGGAGATYNEQFF.

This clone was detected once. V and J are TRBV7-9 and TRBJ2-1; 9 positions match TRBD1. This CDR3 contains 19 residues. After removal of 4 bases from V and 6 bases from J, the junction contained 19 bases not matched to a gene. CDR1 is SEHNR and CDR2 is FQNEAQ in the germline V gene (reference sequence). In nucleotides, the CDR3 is TGTGCCAGCAGCTGGAGGCCCGGGACAGGGCGTGGGAGCGGCAATGAGCAGTTCTTC. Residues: CASSWRPGTGRGSGNEQFF.

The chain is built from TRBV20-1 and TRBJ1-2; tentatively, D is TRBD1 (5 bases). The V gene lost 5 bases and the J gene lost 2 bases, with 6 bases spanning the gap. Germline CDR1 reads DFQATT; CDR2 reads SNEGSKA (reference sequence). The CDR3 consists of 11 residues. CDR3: CSAGGNYGYTF. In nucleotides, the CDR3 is TGCAGTGCTGGGGGAAACTATGGCTACACCTTC.

The CDR3 is CASSSDRAKSTYEQYF. CDR3 DNA: TGTGCCAGCTCATCAGACAGGGCCAAATCCACCTACGAGCAGTACTTC. The genes are TRBV18 and TRBJ2-7, with 7 nucleotides matching TRBD1. The CDR3 has 16 residues. V shed 5 bases, J shed 2 bases, and the junction held 12 bases outside the gene matches. Germline V gives CDR1 KGHSH, CDR2 LQKENI. The full variable domain, rest sourced from reference TRBV18 and TRBJ2-7, is NAGVMQNPRHLVRRRGQEARLRCSPMKGHSHVYWYRQLPEEGLKFMVYLQKENIIDESGMPKERFSAEFPKEGPSILRIQQVVRGDSAAYFCASSSDRAKSTYEQYFGPGTRLTVT.

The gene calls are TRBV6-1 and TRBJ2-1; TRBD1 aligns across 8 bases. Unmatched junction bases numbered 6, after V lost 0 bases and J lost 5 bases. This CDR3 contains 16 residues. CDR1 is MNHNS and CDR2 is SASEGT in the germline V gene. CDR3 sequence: CASSEARTGFNNEQFF. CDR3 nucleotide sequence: TGTGCCAGCAGTGAAGCAAGGACAGGGTTCAACAATGAGCAGTTCTTC.

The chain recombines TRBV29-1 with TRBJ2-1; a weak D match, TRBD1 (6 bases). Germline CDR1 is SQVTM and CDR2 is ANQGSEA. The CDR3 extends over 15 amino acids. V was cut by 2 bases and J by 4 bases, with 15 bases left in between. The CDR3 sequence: CSVERNRAEYNEQFF. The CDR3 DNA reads TGCAGCGTTGAAAGGAACAGGGCGGAGTACAATGAGCAGTTCTTC.

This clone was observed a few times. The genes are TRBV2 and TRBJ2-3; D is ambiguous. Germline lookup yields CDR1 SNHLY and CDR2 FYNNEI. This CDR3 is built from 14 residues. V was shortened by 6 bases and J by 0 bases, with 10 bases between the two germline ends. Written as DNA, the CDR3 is TGTGCCAGCAGCGTTGGACGGAGCACAGATACGCAGTATTTT. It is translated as CASSVGRSTDTQYF.